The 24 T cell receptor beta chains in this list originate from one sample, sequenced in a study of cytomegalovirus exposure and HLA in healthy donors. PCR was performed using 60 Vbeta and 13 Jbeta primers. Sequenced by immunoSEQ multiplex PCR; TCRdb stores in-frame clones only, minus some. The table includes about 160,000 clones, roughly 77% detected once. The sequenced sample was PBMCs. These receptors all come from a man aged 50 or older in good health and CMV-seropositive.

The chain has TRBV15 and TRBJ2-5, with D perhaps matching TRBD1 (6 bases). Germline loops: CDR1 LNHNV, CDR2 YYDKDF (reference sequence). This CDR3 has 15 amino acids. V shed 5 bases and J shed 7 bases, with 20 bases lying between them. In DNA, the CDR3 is TGTGCCACCAGCTCAACGGACAGCGTGCTTTGGACCCAGTACTTC. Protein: CATSSTDSVLWTQYF.

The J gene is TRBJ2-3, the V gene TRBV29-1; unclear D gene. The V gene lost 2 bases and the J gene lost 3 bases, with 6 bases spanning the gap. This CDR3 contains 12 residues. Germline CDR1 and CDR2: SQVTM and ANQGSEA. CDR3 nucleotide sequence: TGCAGCGTTGAACGGGTTACAGATACGCAGTATTTT. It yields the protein CSVERVTDTQYF.

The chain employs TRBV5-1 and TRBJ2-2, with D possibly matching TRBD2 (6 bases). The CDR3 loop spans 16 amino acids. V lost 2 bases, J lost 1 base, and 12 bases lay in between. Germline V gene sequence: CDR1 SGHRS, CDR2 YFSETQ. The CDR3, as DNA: TGCGCCAGCAGCTTCTCCTTGGGGGGGAACACCGGGGAGCTGTTTTTT. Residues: CASSFSLGGNTGELFF.

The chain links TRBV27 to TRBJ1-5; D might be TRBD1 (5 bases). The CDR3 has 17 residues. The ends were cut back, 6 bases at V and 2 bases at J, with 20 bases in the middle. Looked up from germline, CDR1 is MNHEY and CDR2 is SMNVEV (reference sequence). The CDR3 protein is CASRSSFTGTGNQPQHF. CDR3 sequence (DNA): TGTGCCAGCAGGTCTTCCTTCACCGGGACTGGCAATCAGCCCCAGCATTTT.

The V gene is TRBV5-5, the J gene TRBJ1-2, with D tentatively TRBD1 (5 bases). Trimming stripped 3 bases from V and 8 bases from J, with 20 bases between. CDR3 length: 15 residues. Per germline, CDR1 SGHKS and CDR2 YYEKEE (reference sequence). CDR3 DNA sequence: TGTGCCAGCAGCTCACCTGGGGGGGGTGTTTTGGGCTACACCTTC. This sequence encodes CASSSPGGGVLGYTF.

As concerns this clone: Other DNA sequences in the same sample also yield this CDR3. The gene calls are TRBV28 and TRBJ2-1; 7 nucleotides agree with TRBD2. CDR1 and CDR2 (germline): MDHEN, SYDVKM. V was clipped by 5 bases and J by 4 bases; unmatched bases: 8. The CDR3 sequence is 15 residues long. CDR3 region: CASSLERGFYNEQFF. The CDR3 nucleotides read TGTGCCAGCAGTCTAGAGCGGGGTTTTTACAATGAGCAGTTCTTC.

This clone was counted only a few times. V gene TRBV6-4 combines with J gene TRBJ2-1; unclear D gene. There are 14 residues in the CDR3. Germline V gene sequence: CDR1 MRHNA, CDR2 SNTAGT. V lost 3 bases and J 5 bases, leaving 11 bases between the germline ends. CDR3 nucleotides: TGTGCCAGCAGTGAAGTCGCGGAACACAATGAGCAGTTCTTC. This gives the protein CASSEVAEHNEQFF.

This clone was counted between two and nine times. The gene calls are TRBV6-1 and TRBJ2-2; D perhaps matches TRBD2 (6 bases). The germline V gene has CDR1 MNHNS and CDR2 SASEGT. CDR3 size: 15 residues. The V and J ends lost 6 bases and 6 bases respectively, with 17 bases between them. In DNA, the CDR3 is TGTGCCAGCAGGCGACCGGCTCCGGGGGCCGGGGAGCTGTTTTTT. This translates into CASRRPAPGAGELFF.

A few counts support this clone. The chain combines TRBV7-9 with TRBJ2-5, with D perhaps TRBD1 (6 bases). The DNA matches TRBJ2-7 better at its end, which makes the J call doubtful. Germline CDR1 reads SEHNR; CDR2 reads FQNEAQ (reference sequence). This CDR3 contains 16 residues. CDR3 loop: CASADRPGQSSYEQYF. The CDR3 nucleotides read TGTGCCAGCGCCGACCGACCGGGACAAAGCTCCTACGAGCAGTACTTC.

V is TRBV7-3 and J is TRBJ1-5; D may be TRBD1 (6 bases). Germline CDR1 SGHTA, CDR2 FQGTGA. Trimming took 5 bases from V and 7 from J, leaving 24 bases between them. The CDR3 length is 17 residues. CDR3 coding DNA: TGTGCCAGCAGCCCCCCGGCCAGGGGAAATGGTCGGCAGCCCCAGCATTTT. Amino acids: CASSPPARGNGRQPQHF.

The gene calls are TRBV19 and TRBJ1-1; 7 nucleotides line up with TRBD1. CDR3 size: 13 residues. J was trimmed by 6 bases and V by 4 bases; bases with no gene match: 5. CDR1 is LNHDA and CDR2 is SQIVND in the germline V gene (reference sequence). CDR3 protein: CASSSRDSPEAFF. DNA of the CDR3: TGTGCCAGTAGTAGCCGGGACAGCCCTGAAGCTTTCTTT.

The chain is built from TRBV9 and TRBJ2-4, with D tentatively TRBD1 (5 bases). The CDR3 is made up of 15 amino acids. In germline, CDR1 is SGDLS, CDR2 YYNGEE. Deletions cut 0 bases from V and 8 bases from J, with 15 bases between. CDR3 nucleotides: TGTGCCAGCAGCGTAGAGGGGCTTATCAGAGACATTCAGTACTTC. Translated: CASSVEGLIRDIQYF.

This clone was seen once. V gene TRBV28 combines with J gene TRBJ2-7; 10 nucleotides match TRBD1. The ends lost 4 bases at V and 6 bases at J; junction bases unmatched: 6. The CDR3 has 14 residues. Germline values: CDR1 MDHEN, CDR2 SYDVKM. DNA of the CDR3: TGTGCCAGCAGTTCGGGACAGGGGCCCCCCGAGCAGTACTTC. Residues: CASSSGQGPPEQYF.

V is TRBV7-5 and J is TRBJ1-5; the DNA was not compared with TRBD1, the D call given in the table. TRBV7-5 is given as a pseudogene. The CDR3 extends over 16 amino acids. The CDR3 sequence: CARSLEARGVGQPQHF. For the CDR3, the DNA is TGTGCCAGAAGCTTAGAGGCCAGGGGTGTGGGTCAGCCCCAGCATTTT.

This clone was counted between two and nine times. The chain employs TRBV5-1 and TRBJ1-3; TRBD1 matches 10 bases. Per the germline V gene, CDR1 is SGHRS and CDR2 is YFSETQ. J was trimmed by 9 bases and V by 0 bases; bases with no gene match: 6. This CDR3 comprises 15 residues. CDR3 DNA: TGCGCCAGCAGCTTGGCCGGGACAGGGGAAAGCACCATATATTTT. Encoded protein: CASSLAGTGESTIYF.

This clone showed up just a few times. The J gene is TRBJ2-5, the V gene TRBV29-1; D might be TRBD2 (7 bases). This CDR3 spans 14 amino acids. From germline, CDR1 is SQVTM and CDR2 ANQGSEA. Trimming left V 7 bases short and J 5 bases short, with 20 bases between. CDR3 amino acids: CSASLSGGAETQYF. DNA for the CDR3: TGCAGCGCTTCCCTTTCGGGGGGCGCGGAGACCCAGTACTTC.

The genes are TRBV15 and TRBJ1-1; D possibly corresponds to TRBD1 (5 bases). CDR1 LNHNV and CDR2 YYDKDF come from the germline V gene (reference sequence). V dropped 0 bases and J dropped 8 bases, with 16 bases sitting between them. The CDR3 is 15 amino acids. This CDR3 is CATSRERQNQGEAFF. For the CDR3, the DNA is TGTGCCACCAGCAGAGAAAGACAGAATCAAGGGGAAGCTTTCTTT.

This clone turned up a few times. In nucleotides, the CDR3 is TGTGCCAGCAGCCCGGACAGATACACTGAAGCTTTCTTT. Translating gives CASSPDRYTEAFF. The rearrangement links TRBV9 to TRBJ1-1, with D tentatively TRBD1 (6 bases). The germline V gene has CDR1 SGDLS and CDR2 YYNGEE. This CDR3 comprises 13 residues. Between the trimmed V and J ends, which lost 4 bases and 3 bases, there was a span of 10 bases.

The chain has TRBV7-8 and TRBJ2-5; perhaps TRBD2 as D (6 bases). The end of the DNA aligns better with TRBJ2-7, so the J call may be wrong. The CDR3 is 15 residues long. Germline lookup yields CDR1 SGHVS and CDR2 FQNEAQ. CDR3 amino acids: CASRGTRGGDVEQYF. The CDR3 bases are TGTGCCAGCAGAGGGACTCGGGGAGGTGATGTCGAGCAGTACTTC.

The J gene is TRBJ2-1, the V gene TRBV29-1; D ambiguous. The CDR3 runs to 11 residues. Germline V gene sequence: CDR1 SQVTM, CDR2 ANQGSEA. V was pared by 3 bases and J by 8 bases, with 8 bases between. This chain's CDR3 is CSVDLSYEQFF. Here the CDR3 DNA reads TGCAGCGTTGATCTCTCCTATGAGCAGTTCTTC.

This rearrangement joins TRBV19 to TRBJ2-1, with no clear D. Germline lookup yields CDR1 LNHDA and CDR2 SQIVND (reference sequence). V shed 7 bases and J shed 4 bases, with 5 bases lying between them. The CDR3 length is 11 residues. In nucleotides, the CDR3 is TGTGCCAGTAAAGAGTACAATGAGCAGTTCTTC. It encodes CASKEYNEQFF.

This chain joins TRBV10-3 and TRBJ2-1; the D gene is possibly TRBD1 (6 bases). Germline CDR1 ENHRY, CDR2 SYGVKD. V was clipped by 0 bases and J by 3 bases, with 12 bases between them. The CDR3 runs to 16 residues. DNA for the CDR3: TGTGCCATCAGTGAGTCGGACGAGGGGGACTACAATGAGCAGTTCTTC. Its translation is CAISESDEGDYNEQFF.

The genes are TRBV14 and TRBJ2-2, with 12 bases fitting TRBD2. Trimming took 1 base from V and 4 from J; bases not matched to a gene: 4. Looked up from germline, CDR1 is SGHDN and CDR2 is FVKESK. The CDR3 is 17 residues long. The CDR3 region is CASSQGLAGGPTGELFF. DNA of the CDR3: TGTGCCAGCAGCCAAGGCCTAGCGGGGGGGCCCACCGGGGAGCTGTTTTTT.

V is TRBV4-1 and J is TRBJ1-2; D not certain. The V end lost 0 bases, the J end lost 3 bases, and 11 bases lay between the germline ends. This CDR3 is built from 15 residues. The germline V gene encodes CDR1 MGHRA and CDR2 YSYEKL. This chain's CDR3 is CASSQESAKDYGYTF. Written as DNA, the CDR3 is TGCGCCAGCAGCCAAGAGAGCGCAAAGGACTATGGCTACACCTTC.